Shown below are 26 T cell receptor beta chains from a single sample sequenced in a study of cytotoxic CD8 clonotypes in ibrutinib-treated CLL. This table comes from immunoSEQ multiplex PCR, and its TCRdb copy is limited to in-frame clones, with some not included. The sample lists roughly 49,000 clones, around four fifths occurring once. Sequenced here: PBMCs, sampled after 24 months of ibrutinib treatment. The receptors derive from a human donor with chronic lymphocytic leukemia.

CDR3 region: CASSSGGATAYGYTF. CDR3 sequence (DNA): TGCGCCAGCAGCTCAGGAGGCGCAACAGCTTATGGCTACACCTTC. The V gene is TRBV5-1, the J gene TRBJ1-2; D is ambiguous. The germline V and J ends were trimmed by 3 bases and 5 bases, with 17 bases remaining between them. CDR1 and CDR2 (germline): SGHRS, YFSETQ. CDR3 length equals 15 residues.

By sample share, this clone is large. CDR3 protein: CASSPRETGWYGYTF. CDR3 DNA sequence: TGTGCCAGCTCACCCCGAGAGACAGGGTGGTATGGCTACACCTTC. The rearrangement joins TRBV18 to TRBJ1-2, with 7 nucleotides matching TRBD1. The CDR3 length is 15 residues. V lost 3 bases to trimming and J lost 5 bases; unmatched junction nucleotides: 9. Germline assignment: CDR1 KGHSH and CDR2 LQKENI. Full variable domain (remainder filled in from reference TRBV18 and TRBJ1-2): NAGVMQNPRHLVRRRGQEARLRCSPMKGHSHVYWYRQLPEEGLKFMVYLQKENIIDESGMPKERFSAEFPKEGPSILRIQQVVRGDSAAYFCASSPRETGWYGYTFGSGTRLTVV.

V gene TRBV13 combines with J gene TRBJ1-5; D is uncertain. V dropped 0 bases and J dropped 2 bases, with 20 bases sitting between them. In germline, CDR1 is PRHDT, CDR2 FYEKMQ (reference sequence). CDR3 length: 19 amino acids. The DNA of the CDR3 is TGTGCCAGCAGCTTAGGGACTAAACTCCTTAGGGCCCGCAATCAGCCCCAGCATTTT. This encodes CASSLGTKLLRARNQPQHF. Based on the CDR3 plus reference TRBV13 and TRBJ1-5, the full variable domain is AAGVIQSPRHLIKEKRETATLKCYPIPRHDTVYWYQQGPGQDPQFLISFYEKMQSDKGSIPDRFSAQQFSDYHSELNMSSLELGDSALYFCASSLGTKLLRARNQPQHFGDGTRLSIL.

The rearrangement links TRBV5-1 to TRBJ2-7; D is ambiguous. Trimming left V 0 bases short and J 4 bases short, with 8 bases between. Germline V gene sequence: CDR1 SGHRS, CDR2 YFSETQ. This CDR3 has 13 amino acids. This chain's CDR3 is CASSLATPYEQYF. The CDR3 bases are TGCGCCAGCAGCTTGGCTACTCCATACGAGCAGTACTTC.

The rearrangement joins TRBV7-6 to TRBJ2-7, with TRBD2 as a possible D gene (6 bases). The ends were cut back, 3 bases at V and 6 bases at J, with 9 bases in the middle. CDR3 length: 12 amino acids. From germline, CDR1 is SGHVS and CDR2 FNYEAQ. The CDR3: CASSFPGSEQYF. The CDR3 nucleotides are TGTGCCAGCAGCTTCCCCGGGAGCGAGCAGTACTTC.

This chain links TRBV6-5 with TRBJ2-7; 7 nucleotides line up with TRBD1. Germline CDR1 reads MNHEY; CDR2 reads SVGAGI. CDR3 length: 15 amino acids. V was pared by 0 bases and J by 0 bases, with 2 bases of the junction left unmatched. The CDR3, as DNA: TGTGCCAGCAGTTACTCGACAGGGAGCTCCTACGAGCAGTACTTC. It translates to CASSYSTGSSYEQYF.

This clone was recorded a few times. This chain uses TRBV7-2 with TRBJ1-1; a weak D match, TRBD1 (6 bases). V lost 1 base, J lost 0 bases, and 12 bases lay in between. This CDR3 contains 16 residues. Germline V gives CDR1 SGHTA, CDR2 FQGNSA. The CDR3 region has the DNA TGTGCCAGCAGCTTAGTGGGGGGCGCCATGAACACTGAAGCTTTCTTT. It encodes CASSLVGGAMNTEAFF.

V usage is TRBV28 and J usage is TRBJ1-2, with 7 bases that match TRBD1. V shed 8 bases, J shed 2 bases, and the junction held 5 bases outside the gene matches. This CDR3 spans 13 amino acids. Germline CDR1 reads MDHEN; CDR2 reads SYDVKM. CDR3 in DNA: TGTGCCAGCGGCCGGGACAGCAACTATGGCTACACCTTC. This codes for CASGRDSNYGYTF.

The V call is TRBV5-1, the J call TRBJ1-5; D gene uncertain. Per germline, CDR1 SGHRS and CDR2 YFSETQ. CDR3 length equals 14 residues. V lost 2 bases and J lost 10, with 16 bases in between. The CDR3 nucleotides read TGCGCCAGCAGCTTTAGGGCAGGTGAGAAACCCCAGCATTTT. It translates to CASSFRAGEKPQHF.

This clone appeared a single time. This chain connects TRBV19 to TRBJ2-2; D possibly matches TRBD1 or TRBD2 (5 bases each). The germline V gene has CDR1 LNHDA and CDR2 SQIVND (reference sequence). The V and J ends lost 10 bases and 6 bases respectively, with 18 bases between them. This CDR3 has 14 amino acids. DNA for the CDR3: TGTGCCACCACCCGATTGGGGGTTTCCGGGGAGCTGTTTTTT. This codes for CATTRLGVSGELFF.

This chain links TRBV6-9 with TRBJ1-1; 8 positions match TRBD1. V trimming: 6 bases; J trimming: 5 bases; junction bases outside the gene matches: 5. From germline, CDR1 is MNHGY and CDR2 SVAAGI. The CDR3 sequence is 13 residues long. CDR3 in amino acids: CASRLQGGTEAFF. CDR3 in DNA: TGTGCCAGCAGACTACAGGGGGGAACTGAAGCTTTCTTT.

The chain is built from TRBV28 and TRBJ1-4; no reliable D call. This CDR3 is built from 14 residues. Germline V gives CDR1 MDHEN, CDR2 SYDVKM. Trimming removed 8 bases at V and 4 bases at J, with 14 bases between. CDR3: CASASRGLNEKLFF. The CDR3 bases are TGTGCCAGCGCCTCAAGAGGACTTAATGAAAAACTGTTTTTT.

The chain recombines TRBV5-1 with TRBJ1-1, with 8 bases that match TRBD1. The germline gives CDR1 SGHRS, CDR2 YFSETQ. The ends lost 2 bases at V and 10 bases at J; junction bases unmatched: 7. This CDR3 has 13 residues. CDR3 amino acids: CASSFKQGVSAFF. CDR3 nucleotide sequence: TGCGCCAGCAGCTTCAAACAGGGGGTATCAGCTTTCTTT.

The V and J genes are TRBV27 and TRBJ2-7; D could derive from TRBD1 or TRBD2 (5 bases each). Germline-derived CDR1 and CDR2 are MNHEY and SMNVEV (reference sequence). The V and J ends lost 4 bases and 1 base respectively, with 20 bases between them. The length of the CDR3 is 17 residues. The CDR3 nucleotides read TGTGCCAGCAGTTCTCTACCAGGGTTGTCGGGGTCCTACGAGCAGTACTTC. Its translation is CASSSLPGLSGSYEQYF.

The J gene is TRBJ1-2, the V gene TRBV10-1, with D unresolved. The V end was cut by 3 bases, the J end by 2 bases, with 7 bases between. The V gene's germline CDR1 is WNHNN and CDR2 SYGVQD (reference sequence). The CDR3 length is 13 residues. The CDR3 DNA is TGCGCCAGCAGTGATGTGACCAACTATGGCTACACCTTC. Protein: CASSDVTNYGYTF.

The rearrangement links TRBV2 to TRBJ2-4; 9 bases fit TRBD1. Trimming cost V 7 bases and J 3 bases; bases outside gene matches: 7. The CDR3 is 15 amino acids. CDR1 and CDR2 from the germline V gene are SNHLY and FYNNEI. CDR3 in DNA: TGTGCCAGCAATCAGGGACAGGGCCTCAAAAACATTCAGTACTTC. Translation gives CASNQGQGLKNIQYF.

CDR3 protein: CAWRQKLIGNQPQHF. The DNA of the CDR3 is TGTGCCTGGAGACAGAAACTTATAGGCAATCAGCCCCAGCATTTT. The rearrangement uses TRBV30 and TRBJ1-5; D is undetermined. V was cut by 3 bases and J by 2 bases, with 14 bases left in between. Germline V gene data show CDR1 as GTSNPN and CDR2 as SVGIG (reference sequence). This CDR3 comprises 15 residues.

As DNA, the CDR3 is TGTGCCAGCAGCCTCGAGCATGAGCAGTTCTTC. Residues: CASSLEHEQFF. The rearrangement uses TRBV7-9 and TRBJ2-1; D not resolved. The germline gives CDR1 SEHNR, CDR2 FQNEAQ (reference sequence). Trimming removed 5 bases from V and 8 bases from J, with 7 bases in between. The CDR3 covers 11 residues.

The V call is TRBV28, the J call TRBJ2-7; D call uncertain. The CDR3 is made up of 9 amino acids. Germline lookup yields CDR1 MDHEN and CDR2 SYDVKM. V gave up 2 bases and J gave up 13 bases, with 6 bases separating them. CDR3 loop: CASSLAPYF. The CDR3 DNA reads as TGTGCCAGCAGTTTAGCCCCTTACTTC. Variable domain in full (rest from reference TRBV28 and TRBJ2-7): DVKVTQSSRYLVKRTGEKVFLECVQDMDHENMFWYRQDPGLGLRLIYFSYDVKMKEKGDIPEGYSVSREKKERFSLILESASTNQTSMYLCASSLAPYFGPGTRLTVT.

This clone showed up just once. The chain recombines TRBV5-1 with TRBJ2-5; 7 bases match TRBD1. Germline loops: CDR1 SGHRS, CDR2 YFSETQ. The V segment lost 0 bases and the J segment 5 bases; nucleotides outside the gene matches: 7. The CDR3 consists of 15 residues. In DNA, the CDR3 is TGCGCCAGCAGCTTGGGACAGGGTACAAGGGAGACCCAGTACTTC. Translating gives CASSLGQGTRETQYF.

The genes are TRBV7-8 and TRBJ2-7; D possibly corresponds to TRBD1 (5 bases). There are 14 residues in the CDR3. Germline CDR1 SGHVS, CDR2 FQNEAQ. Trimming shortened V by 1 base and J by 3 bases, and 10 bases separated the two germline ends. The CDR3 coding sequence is TGTGCCAGCAGCTTAGATGGGGCCCTCTACGAGCAGTACTTC. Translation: CASSLDGALYEQYF.

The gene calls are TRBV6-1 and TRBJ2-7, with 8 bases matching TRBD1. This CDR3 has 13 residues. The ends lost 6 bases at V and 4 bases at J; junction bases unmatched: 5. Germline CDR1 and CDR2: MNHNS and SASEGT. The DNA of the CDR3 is TGTGCCAGCAGCCGTGGGACAGGTTACGAGCAGTACTTC. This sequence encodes CASSRGTGYEQYF.

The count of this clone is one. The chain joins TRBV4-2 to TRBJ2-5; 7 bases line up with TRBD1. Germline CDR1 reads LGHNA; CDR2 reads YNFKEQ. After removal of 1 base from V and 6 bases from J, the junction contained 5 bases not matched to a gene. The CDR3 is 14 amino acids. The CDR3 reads CASSQGQGGQTQYF. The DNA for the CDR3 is TGTGCCAGCAGCCAAGGACAGGGCGGTCAGACCCAGTACTTC.

CDR3 residues: CASRHQSRAPNEKLFF. For the CDR3, the DNA is TGTGCCAGTAGGCACCAGTCCAGGGCACCTAATGAAAAACTGTTTTTT. V usage is TRBV19 and J usage is TRBJ1-4, with D possibly matching TRBD1 (5 bases). Trimming took 6 bases from V and 3 from J, leaving 17 bases between them. Germline V gives CDR1 LNHDA, CDR2 SQIVND (reference sequence). The CDR3 covers 16 residues.

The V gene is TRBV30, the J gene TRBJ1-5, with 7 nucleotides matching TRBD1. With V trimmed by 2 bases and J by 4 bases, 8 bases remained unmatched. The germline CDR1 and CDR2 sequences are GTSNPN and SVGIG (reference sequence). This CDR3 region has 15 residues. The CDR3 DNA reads TGTGCCTGGAGTACCCTGGGACAGACAAATCAGCCCCAGCATTTT. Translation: CAWSTLGQTNQPQHF.

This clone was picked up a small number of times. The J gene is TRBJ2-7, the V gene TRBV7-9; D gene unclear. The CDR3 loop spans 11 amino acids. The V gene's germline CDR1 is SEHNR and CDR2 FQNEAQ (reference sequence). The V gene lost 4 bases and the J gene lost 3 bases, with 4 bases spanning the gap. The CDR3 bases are TGTGCCAGCAGCTCCGTCTACGAGCAGTACTTC. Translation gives CASSSVYEQYF.